This TCR beta chain was profiled in a study of vaccination effects on CD4 cells after COVID-19 (dated 2022 in TCRdb). For the wider study: Two doses of either the BNT162b2 or the mRNA-1273 mRNA SARS-CoV-2 vaccine were administered to participants. In both COVID-19 convalescent patients and infection-naive vaccine recipients, the study compared SARS-CoV-2 spike-specific CD4+ TCR repertoires from before mRNA vaccination with those from after it. In the study, cultures from other donors were sequenced using the Oncomine TCR Beta short-read assay on an Illumina iSeq 100. Altogether, some 10 COVID-19 convalescent patients and a handful of SARS-CoV-2-naive healthy vaccine recipients made up the full study.

The ViraFEST assay stimulated PBMC with viral peptide pools and then used TCR sequencing to identify antigen-specific CD4+ T cell clonotypes by expansion. After approximately 11 days of culture, CD4+ T cells were isolated with the EasySep CD4+ T cell isolation kit. The absence of prior SARS-CoV-2 infection in healthy vaccine recipients was confirmed by negative nucleocapsid antibodies before and after vaccination. Roughly 2 million PBMC per well were cultured in IMDM with roughly 5% human AB serum, 9 to 10 IU/ml IL-2 and gentamicin, plus 10 ug/ml peptides. Half of the culture medium was replaced with fresh IL-2-containing medium on days 3 and 7. Each peptide stimulation condition was cultured in triplicate wells unless otherwise noted. PBMC were separated from whole blood using Ficoll-Paque Plus gradient centrifugation and were then either cryopreserved at -140C or used fresh. The overlapping peptide pools covered the spike proteins of SARS-CoV-2 as well as those of the common cold coronaviruses HCoV-NL63, HCoV-OC43 and HCoV-229E. The QIAamp micro DNA kit was used to extract genomic DNA from the cultured CD4+ T cells.

Including cysteine and phenylalanine, the CDR3 has 14 amino acids. The retained sequence is limited to the CDR3, 42 bases, with the frame set at the first base. Trimming costs V 11 bases and J 7 bases, and their ends lie 20 bases apart. CDR1 and CDR2 (SNHLY, FYNNEI) derive from the germline V gene. In regard to this clone: Its antigen is unknown. One base away there is no much larger clone; base qualities are not given.

What the work shows at the level of the full study, not this receptor alone: Among healthy vaccine recipients, nearly all vaccine-induced clones were SARS-CoV-2 mono-reactive, and only 1 of 255 was cross-reactive with common cold coronaviruses. At late post-vaccination timepoints, both infection-induced and vaccine-induced clones showed marked clonal contraction, consistent with waning T cell responses. Only a small number of convalescent patients were included, and no early post-infection timepoints were available, which limited the study.

Receptors were amplified or captured by the immunoSEQ multiplex PCR assay. DNA from the cultured, isolated CD4+ T cells was subjected to TCR beta CDR3 sequencing. Turning to the authors' computational methods: Non-productive TCR sequences were discarded, and reads were trimmed to the CDR3 region, with only CDR3s of 7 or more amino acids retained. The MANAFEST web app was used to identify antigen-specific clonotypes by comparing expansion in peptide wells with expansion in reference cultures. To be called positive, a clone needed expansion at FDR<0.05 compared with the reference and with all other wells, an odds ratio greater than 5, and a frequency greater than 0.1% in two replicate wells. Clonotypes significantly expanded in SARS-CoV-2 spike wells and in at least one common cold coronavirus spike condition were defined as cross-reactive. CDR3 similarity was assessed by Levenshtein distance using the stringdist R package, and unrooted trees were constructed with ape in R 3.6.1. TCRdb's version of the immuneACCESS table is confined to in-frame rearrangements and falls short of the full clone set. An unresolved V gene accounts for under half of the shortfall where checked; the remainder is of unknown origin. The V and J calls and clone size were taken over from that table, and D and trimming were inferred from the DNA. Across this sample there are tens of thousands of clones, with approximately 80% seen only once. The ten largest clones add up to 2.5% of the sample.

The receptor was derived from a human donor who received a COVID-19 vaccine. The sequencing here drew on CD4+ T cells from PBMCs cultured with HCoV-229E spike peptides, taken before COVID-19 vaccination. The sample's cell subset or site label, decoded: HCoV-229E spike overlapping peptide pool stimulation. The chain links TRBV2 with TRBJ2-2; TRBD2 might be the D gene, on 6 matching bases. The nucleotides read TGTGCCGGAAGACAGTCTAGCGCAGGCGGGGAGCTGTTTTTT. It translates as CAGRQSSAGGELFF.